This T cell receptor (beta chain) was sequenced during a study of STAT5B mutations in CD4+ large granular lymphocyte leukemia. The CDR3 has 15 amino acids. V was pared by 5 bases and J by 6 bases, with 10 bases of the junction left unmatched. CDR1 is MDHEN, CDR2 SYDVKM, per germline. Study-wide results and limits: No patients shared main leukemic clonotypes, though roughly 25% appeared at low frequency elsewhere. Patient CD4-sorted repertoires looked more clonal than healthy CD4+ repertoires, even without putative leukemic clones. Without HLA matching, higher CD4+ than CD8+ T-LGLL clonality could reflect small sample size.

A word on this clone: The antigen is undetermined.

Either unselected PBMC or bead-purified CD4+, CD4+CD8+, CD57+ or CD56+ cells were sequenced. Libraries were prepared by immunoSEQ multiplex PCR; TCRdb keeps only in-frame clonotypes and omits some of them. This repertoire shows around 4,000 clones, 76% found once; its top ten account for over 60%. This receptor was obtained from a man aged 65-85 years with CD4+ T-cell large granular lymphocyte leukemia. The V and J genes are TRBV28 and TRBJ2-3; TRBD2 agrees at 8 bases. The sequenced sample consisted of PBMCs. CDR3 protein: CASSPYGGALDTQYF. The CDR3 DNA sequence: TGTGCCAGCAGTCCATACGGGGGGGCTTTGGATACGCAGTATTTT.